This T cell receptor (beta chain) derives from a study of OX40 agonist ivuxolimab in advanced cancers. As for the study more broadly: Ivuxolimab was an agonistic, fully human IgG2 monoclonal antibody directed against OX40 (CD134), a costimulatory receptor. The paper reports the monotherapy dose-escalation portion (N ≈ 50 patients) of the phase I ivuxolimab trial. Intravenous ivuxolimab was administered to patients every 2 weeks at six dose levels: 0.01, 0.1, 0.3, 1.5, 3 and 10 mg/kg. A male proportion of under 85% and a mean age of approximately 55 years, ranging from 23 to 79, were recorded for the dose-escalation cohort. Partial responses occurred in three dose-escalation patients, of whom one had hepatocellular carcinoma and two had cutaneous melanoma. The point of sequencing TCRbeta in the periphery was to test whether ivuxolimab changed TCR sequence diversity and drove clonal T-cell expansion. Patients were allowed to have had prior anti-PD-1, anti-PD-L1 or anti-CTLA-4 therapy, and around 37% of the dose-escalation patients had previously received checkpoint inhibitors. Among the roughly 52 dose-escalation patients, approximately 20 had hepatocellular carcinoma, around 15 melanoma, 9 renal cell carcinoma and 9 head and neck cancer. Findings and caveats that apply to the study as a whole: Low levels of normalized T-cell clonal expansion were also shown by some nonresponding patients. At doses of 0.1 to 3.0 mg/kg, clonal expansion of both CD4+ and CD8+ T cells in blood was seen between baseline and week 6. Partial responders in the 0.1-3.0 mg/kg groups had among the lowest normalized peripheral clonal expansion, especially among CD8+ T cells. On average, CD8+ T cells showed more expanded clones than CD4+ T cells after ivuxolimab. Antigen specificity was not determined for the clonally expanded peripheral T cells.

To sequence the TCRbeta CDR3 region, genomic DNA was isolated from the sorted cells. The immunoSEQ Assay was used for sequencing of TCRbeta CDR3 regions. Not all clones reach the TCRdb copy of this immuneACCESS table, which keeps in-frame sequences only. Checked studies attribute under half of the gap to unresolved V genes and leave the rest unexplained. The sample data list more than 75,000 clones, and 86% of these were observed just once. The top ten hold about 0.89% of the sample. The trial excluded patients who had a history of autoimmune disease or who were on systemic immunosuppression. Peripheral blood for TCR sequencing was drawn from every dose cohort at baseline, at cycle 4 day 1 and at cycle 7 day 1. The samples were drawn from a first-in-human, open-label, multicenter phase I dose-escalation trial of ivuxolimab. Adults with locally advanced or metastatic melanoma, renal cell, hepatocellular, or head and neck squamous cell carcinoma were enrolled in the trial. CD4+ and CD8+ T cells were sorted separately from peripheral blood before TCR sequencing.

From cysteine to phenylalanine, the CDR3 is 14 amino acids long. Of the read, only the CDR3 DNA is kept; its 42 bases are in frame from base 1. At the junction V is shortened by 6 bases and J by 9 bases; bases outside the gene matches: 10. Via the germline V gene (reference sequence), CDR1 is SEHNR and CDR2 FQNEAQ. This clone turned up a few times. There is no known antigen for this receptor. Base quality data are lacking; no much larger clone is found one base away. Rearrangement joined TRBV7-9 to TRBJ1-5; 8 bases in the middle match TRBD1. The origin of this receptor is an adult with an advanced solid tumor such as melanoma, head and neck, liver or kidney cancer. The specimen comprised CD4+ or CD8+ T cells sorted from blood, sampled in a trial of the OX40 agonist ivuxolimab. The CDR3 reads CASRQDRAAGPQHF. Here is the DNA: TGTGCCAGCAGGCAGGACAGGGCCGCTGGGCCCCAGCATTTT.